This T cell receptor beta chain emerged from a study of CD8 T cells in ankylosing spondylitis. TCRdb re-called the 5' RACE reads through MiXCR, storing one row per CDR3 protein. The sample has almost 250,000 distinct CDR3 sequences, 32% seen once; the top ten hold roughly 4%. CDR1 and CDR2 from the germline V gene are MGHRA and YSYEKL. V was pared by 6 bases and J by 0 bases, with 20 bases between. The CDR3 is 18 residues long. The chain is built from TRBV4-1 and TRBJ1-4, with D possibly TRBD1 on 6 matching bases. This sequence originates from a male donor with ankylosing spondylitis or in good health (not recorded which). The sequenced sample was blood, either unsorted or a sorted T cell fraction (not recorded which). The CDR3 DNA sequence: TGCGCCAGCAGGGGGGCGGGGCGCCGACGAACAACTAATGAAAAACTGTTTTTT. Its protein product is CASRGAGRRRTTNEKLFF.